This T cell receptor beta chain was recovered during a study of blood T cell repertoires in COVID-19. About the study: The study drew acute and convalescent COVID-19 samples from the United States, Italy and Spain. PBMCs, B-cell-depleted T cells, or T cells were the source of the cDNA or gDNA that made up the material.

The V gene's germline CDR1 is LNHDA and CDR2 SQIVND (reference sequence). The CDR3 contains 13 residues. V shed 6 bases and J 4 bases; nucleotides not matched to a gene: 5. Original handling: Cell counts per sample came from amplifying reference gene primers. Generated by immunoSEQ multiplex PCR, the TCRdb table keeps only in-frame clones and is missing some. That table supplies the V and J calls and clone size; D and trimming were determined from the DNA. Among some 320,000 clones listed, roughly 88% were seen once. The rearrangement joins TRBV19 to TRBJ1-1; 7 bases map to TRBD1. The receptor was derived from a woman aged 25 to 39 who had recovered from COVID-19. Sequences were obtained from peripheral blood. The CDR3 loop is CASSLTGVTEAFF. The CDR3 nucleotides are TGTGCCAGTAGCCTCACAGGGGTCACTGAAGCTTTCTTT. The full variable domain, in which reference TRBV19 and TRBJ1-1 provide the parts outside the CDR3, is DGGITQSPKYLFRKEGQNVTLSCEQNLNHDAMYWYRQDPGQGLRLIYYSQIVNDFQKGDIAEGYSVSREKKESFPLTVTSAQKNPTAFYLCASSLTGVTEAFFGQGTRLTVV.